Each of the 26 T cell receptor beta chains below was sequenced from the same sample in a study of response to subunit inactivated influenza vaccine (dated by TCRdb to 2017 to 2018). Receptor libraries were prepared by RT-PCR. TCRdb lists the instrument as Illumina HiSeq 2500. TCRdb reran the public reads through fastp at Q25 and MiXCR, keeping productive beta chains. Duplicate CDR3 protein sequences are folded into a single record with the most common DNA and genes. This sample gives about 500,000 distinct CDR3 sequences in total; more than 15% of them show up just once. Clones ranked in the top ten supply roughly 3% of the sample. The specimen comprised CD4+ T cells sorted from PBMCs, sampled approximately 25 months after vaccination. The receptors originated from a man between 50 and 75 years old who received an inactivated influenza vaccine. Donor details come from another sample of the same person, matched by shared clones.

The table lists this clonotype with a few counts. The rearrangement uses TRBV12-3 or TRBV12-4 and TRBJ1-5; 10 bases are shared with TRBD1. There are 17 residues in the CDR3. After removal of 3 bases from V and 4 bases from J, the junction contained 9 bases not matched to a gene. The DNA of the CDR3 is TGTGCCAGCAGTTTTGGGACATCGGGACAGGGGAATCAGCCCCAGCATTTT. Its translation: CASSFGTSGQGNQPQHF.

This clonotype was found a few times. The chain has TRBV28 and TRBJ2-2; 9 bases map to TRBD1. From germline, CDR1 is MDHEN and CDR2 SYDVKM. This CDR3 has 14 residues. Trimming took 7 bases from V and 5 from J; bases not matched to a gene: 5. CDR3 DNA: TGTGCCAGCACGAGACAGGGGGAGACCGGGGAGCTGTTTTTT. Protein product: CASTRQGETGELFF.

This clonotype was counted between two and nine times. The chain carries TRBV6-2 or TRBV6-3 and TRBJ1-1, with 8 positions matching TRBD1. The germline CDR1 and CDR2 sequences are MNHEY and SVGEGT. This CDR3 comprises 13 residues. The V segment lost 5 bases and the J segment 7 bases; nucleotides outside the gene matches: 6. CDR3 residues: CASSPPGTGEAFF. CDR3 sequence (DNA): TGTGCCAGCAGTCCGCCCGGGACAGGTGAAGCTTTCTTT.

This clonotype was seen repeatedly, ten times or more. The chain is built from TRBV4-2 and TRBJ2-4; D perhaps matches TRBD1 (6 bases). V lost 2 bases and J lost 8, with 19 bases in between. Germline values: CDR1 LGHNA, CDR2 YNFKEQ. The CDR3 covers 16 residues. CDR3 loop: CASSQYYREEGDIQYF. The CDR3 nucleotides read TGTGCCAGCAGCCAATACTACAGGGAAGAGGGAGACATTCAGTACTTC.

The V and J genes are TRBV28 and TRBJ2-7; tentative D call: TRBD1 (6 bases). V was trimmed by 5 bases and J by 4 bases, leaving 21 bases between them. The CDR3 has 16 residues. Per germline, CDR1 MDHEN and CDR2 SYDVKM. The CDR3 DNA reads TGTGCCAGCAGTGCCTCAGGGGCTACCCGGGGTTACGAGCAGTACTTC. It specifies CASSASGATRGYEQYF. The entire variable domain, with the rest obtained from reference TRBV28 and TRBJ2-7, is as follows: DVKVTQSSRYLVKRTGEKVFLECVQDMDHENMFWYRQDPGLGLRLIYFSYDVKMKEKGDIPEGYSVSREKKERFSLILESASTNQTSMYLCASSASGATRGYEQYFGPGTRLTVT.

This chain connects TRBV28 to TRBJ2-1; TRBD2 matches at 8 bases. Germline lookup yields CDR1 MDHEN and CDR2 SYDVKM. The CDR3 spans 16 residues. J was trimmed by 3 bases and V by 4 bases; bases with no gene match: 8. The CDR3 loop is CASSSPSGRDYNEQFF. The CDR3 DNA follows: TGTGCCAGCAGTTCCCCCAGCGGGAGAGACTACAATGAGCAGTTCTTC.

V usage is TRBV27 and J usage is TRBJ1-1; D possibly corresponds to TRBD1 (5 bases). Germline V gene sequence: CDR1 MNHEY, CDR2 SMNVEV (reference sequence). The CDR3 is 14 residues long. V shed 5 bases and J shed 6 bases, with 16 bases lying between them. CDR3 loop: CASSIREGWSEAFF. CDR3 bases: TGTGCCAGCAGTATCAGGGAGGGATGGTCTGAAGCTTTCTTT.

The rearrangement links TRBV20-1 to TRBJ2-3; D uncertain. V lost 6 bases and J lost 7, with 20 bases in between. The CDR3 length is 14 residues. Germline V CDR1 and CDR2: DFQATT, SNEGSKA (reference sequence). The CDR3 region is CSAESSPHKNTQYF. DNA for the CDR3: TGCAGTGCCGAATCAAGCCCACACAAGAATACGCAGTATTTT.

The gene calls are TRBV7-8 and TRBJ2-7; tentatively, D is TRBD1 or TRBD2 (5 bases each). This CDR3 has 15 residues. Per germline, CDR1 SGHVS and CDR2 FQNEAQ. V shed 5 bases and J shed 7 bases, with 21 bases lying between them. CDR3 sequence: CASSEFRDPREEQYF. In nucleotides, the CDR3 is TGTGCCAGCAGCGAGTTCCGGGACCCTCGGGAAGAGCAGTACTTC.

This clonotype has just a few counts. The chain has TRBV7-2 and TRBJ2-7; tentative D call: TRBD1 (6 bases). The germline V gene has CDR1 SGHTA and CDR2 FQGNSA. With 4 bases removed from V and 13 bases from J, the gap between germline ends came to 20 bases. CDR3 length: 13 residues. Written as DNA, the CDR3 is TGTGCCAGCAGCTCGGGACAAATCGAGGGGAAATACTTC. This encodes CASSSGQIEGKYF.

The chain has TRBV24-1 and TRBJ2-1, with a weak D call TRBD2 (5 bases). Germline V gene sequence: CDR1 KGHDR, CDR2 SFDVKD. V lost 1 base to trimming and J lost 4 bases, with 7 bases between them. CDR3 length: 14 amino acids. CDR3 in amino acids: CATSDFSGYNEQFF. In nucleotides, the CDR3 is TGTGCCACCAGTGATTTCTCGGGATACAATGAGCAGTTCTTC.

CDR3 sequence reads: CASSSIGGLAGGLLDYEQYF. The CDR3 bases are TGTGCCAGCAGCTCCATAGGAGGTCTAGCGGGAGGGCTCCTCGACTACGAGCAGTACTTC. The rearrangement joins TRBV7-7 to TRBJ2-7, with 12 bases aligning to TRBD2. V lost 4 bases and J lost 3; bases outside the gene matches: 19. Germline CDR1 SSHAT, CDR2 FNYEAQ (reference sequence). The length of the CDR3 is 20 residues.

This chain uses TRBV10-3 with TRBJ1-2, with D maybe TRBD1 (6 bases). Germline-derived CDR1 and CDR2 are ENHRY and SYGVKD. There are 13 residues in the CDR3. Trimming stripped 8 bases from V and 1 base from J, with 11 bases between. The CDR3 reads CAIGTSHNYGYTF. DNA for the CDR3: TGTGCCATCGGGACAAGCCATAACTATGGCTACACCTTC.

V is TRBV5-1 and J is TRBJ2-1, with 7 bases that match TRBD1. The CDR3 consists of 11 residues. The trim removed 4 bases at V and 12 bases at J, leaving 4 bases unmatched. Germline V gene sequence: CDR1 SGHRS, CDR2 YFSETQ. As DNA, the CDR3 is TGCGCCAGCAGCCTGGGACAGTGGCAGTTCTTC. The encoded protein is CASSLGQWQFF. The whole variable domain, remainder taken from reference TRBV5-1 and TRBJ2-1, is KAGVTQTPRYLIKTRGQQVTLSCSPISGHRSVSWYQQTPGQGLQFLFEYFSETQRNKGNFPGRFSGRQFSNSRSEMNVSTLELGDSALYLCASSLGQWQFFGPGTRLTVL.

This clonotype was picked up a small number of times. The chain joins TRBV5-1 to TRBJ2-7; possibly TRBD1 or TRBD2 for D (7 bases each). The CDR3 totals 17 residues. The germline V and J ends were trimmed by 1 base and 0 bases, with 17 bases remaining between them. Germline V gene sequence: CDR1 SGHRS, CDR2 YFSETQ. CDR3 nucleotides: TGCGCCAGCAGCTTGTATCCAGCGGGACAGAGCTCCTACGAGCAGTACTTC. Protein: CASSLYPAGQSSYEQYF.

Only a few counts were recorded for this clonotype. This chain uses TRBV4-1 with TRBJ1-2; tentatively, D is TRBD1 (6 bases). Trimming shortened V by 4 bases and J by 5 bases, and 17 bases separated the two germline ends. The CDR3 sequence is 15 residues long. CDR1 is MGHRA and CDR2 is YSYEKL in the germline V gene. The CDR3 DNA is TGCGCCAGCAGCCGTGGACAGACGGAAAGATATGGCTACACCTTC. It translates to CASSRGQTERYGYTF.

In this sample, this clonotype turned up a few times. This sequence joins TRBV28 and TRBJ2-1; TRBD1 matches 11 bases. CDR1 and CDR2 from the germline V gene are MDHEN and SYDVKM. This CDR3 comprises 14 residues. J gave up 9 bases and V 5 bases, and 6 bases lay outside the gene matches. The CDR3 loop reads CASSPGQGAGEQFF. The CDR3 region has the DNA TGTGCCAGCAGTCCCGGACAGGGGGCTGGTGAGCAGTTCTTC.

This clonotype has more than one count but fewer than ten. The CDR3 DNA reads TGCAGCGTCCAAACCCAGGGGCGCCCCGGGGAGCTGTTTTTT. Its protein product is CSVQTQGRPGELFF. The chain recombines TRBV29-1 with TRBJ2-2; D is possibly TRBD1 (6 bases). CDR1 and CDR2 (germline): SQVTM, ANQGSEA. V was cut by 6 bases and J by 6 bases, with 17 bases left in between. The CDR3 is 14 residues long.

This clonotype turned up a few times. The chain links TRBV5-1 to TRBJ1-1, with D uncertain. There are 14 residues in the CDR3. Between the trimmed V and J ends, which lost 0 bases and 1 base, there was a span of 7 bases. The germline V gene has CDR1 SGHRS and CDR2 YFSETQ. In DNA, the CDR3 is TGCGCCAGCAGCTTGGGGAAGGGGAACACTGAAGCTTTCTTT. Its protein is CASSLGKGNTEAFF.

This clonotype appeared a few times. The V and J genes are TRBV7-9 and TRBJ2-7, with D unresolved. Germline CDR1 is SEHNR and CDR2 is FQNEAQ (reference sequence). V was trimmed by 3 bases and J by 2 bases, leaving 14 bases between them. The CDR3 spans 15 residues. The CDR3 spells CASSLPAAVTYEQYF. The DNA of the CDR3 is TGTGCCAGCAGCTTGCCCGCGGCAGTCACCTACGAGCAGTACTTC.

This clonotype was seen many times. The chain recombines TRBV5-1 with TRBJ2-7; D possibly corresponds to TRBD1 (5 bases). The CDR3 totals 15 residues. The V and J ends lost 5 bases and 2 bases respectively, with 17 bases between them. The V gene's germline CDR1 is SGHRS and CDR2 YFSETQ. The CDR3 reads CASSSRTSSTYEQYF. DNA for the CDR3: TGCGCCAGCAGTTCTAGGACATCAAGTACCTACGAGCAGTACTTC.

This clonotype appeared many times. This rearrangement joins TRBV20-1 to TRBJ2-1; D remains unclear. Germline lookup yields CDR1 DFQATT and CDR2 SNEGSKA (reference sequence). V was cut by 5 bases and J by 1 base, with 9 bases left in between. This CDR3 region has 13 residues. CDR3 sequence reads: CSAHTRSYNEQFF. The CDR3 coding sequence is TGCAGTGCTCACACGCGGTCCTACAATGAGCAGTTCTTC.

This sequence joins TRBV20-1 and TRBJ2-2, with 9 positions matching TRBD2. The germline V gene encodes CDR1 DFQATT and CDR2 SNEGSKA (reference sequence). J was trimmed by 2 bases and V by 6 bases; bases with no gene match: 4. The CDR3 extends over 14 amino acids. The CDR3 region is CSAPTSGNTGELFF. The CDR3 nucleotides read TGCAGTGCCCCGACTAGCGGTAACACCGGGGAGCTGTTTTTT.

This clonotype was seen a few times. The chain links TRBV4-3 to TRBJ1-1; D unresolved. The V gene lost 1 base and the J gene lost 9 bases, with 12 bases spanning the gap. Germline CDR1 reads LGHNA; CDR2 reads YSLEER. The length of the CDR3 is 13 residues. The CDR3 DNA reads as TGCGCCAGCAGCCAAGTCCCCGGAAGCAAAGCTTTCTTT. Translation gives CASSQVPGSKAFF.

The J gene is TRBJ1-1, the V gene TRBV6-2 or TRBV6-3; D gene uncertain. In germline, CDR1 is MNHEY, CDR2 SVGEGT. V was clipped by 2 bases and J by 1 base, with 11 bases between them. The CDR3 runs 15 residues. This CDR3 is CASSYRFRGNTEAFF. The CDR3 bases are TGTGCCAGCAGTTACCGCTTTCGGGGGAACACTGAAGCTTTCTTT.

V is TRBV30 and J is TRBJ1-2; weak D call: TRBD1 (6 bases). Per germline, CDR1 GTSNPN and CDR2 SVGIG (reference sequence). The V and J ends lost 3 bases and 0 bases respectively, with 14 bases between them. The CDR3 extends over 15 amino acids. The CDR3 spells CAWRGRGRANYGYTF. The CDR3 nucleotides read TGTGCCTGGAGGGGCAGGGGCCGAGCTAACTATGGCTACACCTTC.